The 2 T cell receptor beta chains reported below all come from one sample, sequenced in a study of shared clonotypes between healthy human individuals. Sequencing used immunoSEQ multiplex PCR; TCRdb keeps in-frame clones, though not all of them. This sample has about 490,000 clones; roughly 85% occur once, and the top ten carry more than 10%. Material for sequencing was PBMCs. Source of these receptors: a woman between 40 and 50 years old in good health. Some clones in this sample may be carry-over from other donors' samples.

This clone was counted at least ten times. V is TRBV4-1 and J is TRBJ1-2; TRBD1 might be the D (5 bases). V was clipped by 0 bases and J by 4 bases, with 9 bases between them. This CDR3 has 14 residues. Germline values: CDR1 MGHRA, CDR2 YSYEKL. The CDR3 nucleotides are TGCGCCAGCAGCCAAGATGAGGGGACCTATGGCTACACCTTC. It specifies CASSQDEGTYGYTF.

This clone was seen a handful of times. V and J are TRBV6-5 and TRBJ1-1; D may be TRBD1 (6 bases). The CDR3 loop spans 11 amino acids. Germline CDR1 MNHEY, CDR2 SVGAGI. The V gene lost 10 bases and the J gene lost 11 bases, with 17 bases spanning the gap. The CDR3 loop is CATWGGRAAFF. In nucleotides, the CDR3 is TGTGCCACCTGGGGGGGCCGCGCGGCTTTCTTT.